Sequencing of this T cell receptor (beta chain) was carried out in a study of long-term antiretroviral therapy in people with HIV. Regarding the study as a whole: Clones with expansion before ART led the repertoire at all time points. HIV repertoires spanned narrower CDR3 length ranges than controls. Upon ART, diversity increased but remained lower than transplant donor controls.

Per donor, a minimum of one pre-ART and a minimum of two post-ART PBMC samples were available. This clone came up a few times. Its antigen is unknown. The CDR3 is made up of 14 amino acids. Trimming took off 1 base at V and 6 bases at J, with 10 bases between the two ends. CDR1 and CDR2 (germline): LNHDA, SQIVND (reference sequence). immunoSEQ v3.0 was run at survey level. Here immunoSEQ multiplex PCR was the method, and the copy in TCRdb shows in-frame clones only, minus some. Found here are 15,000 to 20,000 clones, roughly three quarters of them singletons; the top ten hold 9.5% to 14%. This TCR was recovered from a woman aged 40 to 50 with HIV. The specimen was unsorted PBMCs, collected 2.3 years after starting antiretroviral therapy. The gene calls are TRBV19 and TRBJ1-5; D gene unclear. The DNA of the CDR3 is TGTGCCAGTAGTATAGCTGGAGGGTCTCAGCCCCAGCATTTT. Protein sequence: CASSIAGGSQPQHF.